This TCR beta chain was identified during a study of spatial heterogeneity in lung cancer (dated by TCRdb to the late 2010s). Regarding the research as a whole: The donors were about 65 patients from the lung TRACERx cohort who had early-stage, untreated non-small cell lung cancer. Follow-up PBMC samples were sequenced whenever the samples were available, and the median time to follow-up was about 22 months after resection. More beta-chain than alpha-chain transcripts were consistently detected, likely reflecting higher beta-chain transcript abundance. In the raw uncorrected reads, each unique combination of TCR and UMI appeared more than ten times on average. The study quantitatively compared TCR alpha and beta repertoires across multiple tumor regions, matched nontumor lung and blood in non-small cell lung cancer. Nonsynonymous mutation counts, determined by whole-exome sequencing of tumor tissue, were related to TCR repertoire features. Both alpha and beta chains were TCR-sequenced in about 240 tumor regions, 64 matched nontumor lung samples and roughly 54 PBMC samples obtained at surgery.

The time point tag for this specimen amounts to: blood at routine non-recurrence follow-up after resection. For TCR sequencing, whole RNA was extracted from tumor and nontumor lung tissue, or from cryopreserved PBMC samples, and no cell sorting was done. A patient was chosen for TCR sequencing only when enough RNA was available from at least two tumor regions. What the work shows at the level of the full study, not this receptor alone: Ubiquitous expanded tumor TCRs were detected in blood more often at tumor resection than at routine follow-up. Only 14 patients were included in the comparisons of baseline and follow-up blood repertoires. Additional single-cell paired TCR alpha and beta sequencing was considered necessary to confirm, at a functional level, the hypothesis that regional TCRs recognize regional mutations.

In the case of this clonotype: It has no known antigen specificity. Base quality data are lacking; no much larger clone is found one base away.

Trimming costs V 7 bases and J 7 bases, and their ends lie 17 bases apart. The CDR3 numbers 14 residues from cysteine through phenylalanine. The kept DNA is CDR3 alone, 42 bases in frame from the first base. Reading the germline V gene (reference sequence) gives CDR1 LNHDA and CDR2 SQIVND. Library construction relied on 5' RACE. Sequencing took place on a NextSeq 500. The TCR library protocol attached a unique molecular identifier to each TCR cDNA molecule to allow correction of PCR and sequencing errors. Processing in the source paper ran as follows. TCR identification, UMI-based error correction and CDR3 extraction were all carried out with Decombinator tools. TCRs above a frequency of 2 per 1,000, corresponding to the top 1% of the tumor frequency distribution, were defined as expanded. Renyi diversity was calculated using the R vegan package after each repertoire was subsampled 100 times to 5,000 TCRs. CDR3 similarity networks were built from amino acid triplet string-kernel similarity, connecting CDR3s with pairwise similarity above 0.82. TCRdb ran its own pipeline on the public reads, namely fastp trimming at Q25 and MiXCR clone calling, and kept in-frame beta chains. Entries are consolidated by CDR3 protein sequence, retaining the most common genes and DNA. These V and J calls are TCRdb output, not the study's own analysis. Within this sample are approximately 70,000 distinct CDR3 sequences, with about 8.2% of them counted one time only. Of the sample, 1.9% is held by the ten largest clones.

The source is a female donor with early-stage non-small cell lung cancer. The starting material was PBMCs, obtained at follow-up. This chain is built from TRBV19 and TRBJ2-1; TRBD2 could be the D gene, as 6 bases match. In nucleotide form, the sequence is TGTGCCAGTAAGGATAGCGGCCCTTCGAATGAGCAGTTCTTC. It translates to CASKDSGPSNEQFF.